This T cell receptor (beta chain) was sequenced for a study of molecular identifiers for immune sequencing clone quantification. The CDR3 sequence is 13 residues long. CDR1 is LNHDA, CDR2 SQIVND, per germline (reference sequence). As CD8+CD4-CCR7+CD45RA+ cells, naive CD8 T cells were sorted. Using its own MiXCR run on the PCR reads, TCRdb lists one record per CDR3 protein. The table includes roughly 320,000 distinct CDR3 sequences, roughly 24% detected once. With regard to this clonotype: Its specificity is not known. Being one base from a much bigger clone, this may be a read error.

The study's findings and limits: Among about a million naive cells, spiked Jurkat TCR RNA from a single cell was reportedly detectable.

The chain carries TRBV19 and TRBJ2-3, with D possibly TRBD2 on 5 matching bases. Sequences were obtained from naive CD8+ T cells from blood, with Jurkat cell RNA spiked in. The sample's subset: FACS-sorted CD8+CD4-CCR7+CD45RA+ naive T cells. The origin of this receptor is a human donor in good health. Some libraries in this study had Jurkat cell RNA spiked in. The CDR3 nucleotides read TGTGCCAGTAGCACGGCTAGCACAGATACGCAGAATTTT. It is translated as CASSTASTDTQNF.